The clone carrying this TCR beta chain came up a few times. Its matching antigen is unknown. The data were taken from a study of cytomegalovirus exposure and HLA in healthy donors. PCR was performed using 60 Vbeta and 13 Jbeta primers. In the authors' methods: In a later analysis, 79 million or so unique TCR beta chains included roughly 11 million shared by two or more donors. The table came from immunoSEQ multiplex PCR; TCRdb's copy has only in-frame clones and leaves some out. The DNA gave D and trimming, while V, J and clone size come from that table. The sample comprises under 200,000 clones, approximately 80% of which are singletons, and 8.5% rests with the top ten. Study results and caveats: Prior analysis indicated that the majority of TCR beta V segments exhibited productivity approximately 87% or approximately 30% of the time.

Germline trimming cut 4 bases from V and 0 bases from J; bases unmatched to any gene: 3. The CDR3 spans 15 residues. Germline V gene lookup returns CDR1 PRHDT and CDR2 FYEKMQ (reference sequence). Material for sequencing was PBMCs. The chain links TRBV13 to TRBJ2-1; 7 bases agree with TRBD1. The sequence came from a male donor in good health and CMV-seropositive. CDR3 coding DNA: TGTGCCAGCAGCTCGCGACAGGGCTCCTACAATGAGCAGTTCTTC. This codes for CASSSRQGSYNEQFF.